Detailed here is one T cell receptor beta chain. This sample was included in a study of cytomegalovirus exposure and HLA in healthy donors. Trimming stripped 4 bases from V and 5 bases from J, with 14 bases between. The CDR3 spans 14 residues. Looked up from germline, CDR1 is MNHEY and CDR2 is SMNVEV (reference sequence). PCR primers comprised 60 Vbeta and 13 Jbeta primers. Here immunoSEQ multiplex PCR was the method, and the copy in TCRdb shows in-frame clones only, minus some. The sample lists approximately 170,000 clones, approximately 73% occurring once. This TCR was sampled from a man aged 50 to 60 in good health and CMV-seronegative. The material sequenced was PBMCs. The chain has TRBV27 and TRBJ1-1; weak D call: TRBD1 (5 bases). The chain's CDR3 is CASSYRGEATEAFF. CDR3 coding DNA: TGTGCCAGCAGTTATCGGGGGGAGGCGACTGAAGCTTTCTTT.